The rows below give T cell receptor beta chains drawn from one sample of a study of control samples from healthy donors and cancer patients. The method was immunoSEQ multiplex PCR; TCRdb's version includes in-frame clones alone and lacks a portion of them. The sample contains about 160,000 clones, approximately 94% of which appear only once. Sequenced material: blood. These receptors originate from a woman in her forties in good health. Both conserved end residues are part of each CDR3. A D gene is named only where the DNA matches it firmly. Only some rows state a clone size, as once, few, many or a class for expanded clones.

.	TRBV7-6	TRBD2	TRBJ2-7	CASSLVASGIGEQYF	TGTGCCAGCAGCTTAGTAGCTAGCGGGATAGGGGAGCAGTACTTC
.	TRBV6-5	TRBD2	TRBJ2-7	CASSLGGAGVEEQYF	TGTGCCAGCAGTCTTGGAGGAGCGGGAGTGGAGGAGCAGTACTTC
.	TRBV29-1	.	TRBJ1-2	CSVLRTATLTYGYTF	TGCAGCGTTCTCCGAACAGCCACATTAACCTATGGCTACACCTTC
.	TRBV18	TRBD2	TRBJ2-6	CASSPGGVFAGANVLTF	TGTGCCAGCTCACCCGGGGGGGTGTTCGCTGGGGCCAACGTCCTGACTTTC
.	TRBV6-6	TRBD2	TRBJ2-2	CASRIRTSGGGELFF	TGTGCCAGCAGGATTAGGACTAGCGGGGGAGGGGAGCTGTTTTTT
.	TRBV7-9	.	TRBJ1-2	CASSFDLGGYTF	TGTGCCAGCAGCTTCGACTTGGGCGGCTACACCTTC
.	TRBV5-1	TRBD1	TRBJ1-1	CASSLEWDRTNTEAFF	TGCGCCAGCAGCTTGGAATGGGACAGGACGAACACTGAAGCTTTCTTT
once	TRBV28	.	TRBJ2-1	CASSPTQGSFINEQFF	TGTGCCAGCAGCCCCACCCAGGGAAGTTTTATCAATGAGCAGTTCTTC
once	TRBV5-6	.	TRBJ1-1	CASSLVGTITATEAFF	TGTGCCAGCAGTCTCGTCGGGACAATCACCGCCACTGAAGCTTTCTTT
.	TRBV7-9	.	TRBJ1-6	CASSLDGFSSHF	TGTGCCAGCAGCTTAGATGGGTTTTCGTCCCACTTT
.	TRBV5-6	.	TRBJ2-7	CASSEAGTRFAYEQYF	TGTGCCAGCAGCGAAGCCGGGACACGCTTCGCCTACGAGCAGTACTTC
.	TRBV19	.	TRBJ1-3	CASIKSLSGNTIYF	TGTGCCAGTATCAAGAGCCTTTCTGGAAACACCATATATTTT
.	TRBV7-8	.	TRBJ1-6	CASSLPAERSPLHF	TGTGCCAGCAGCCTTCCAGCGGAGAGGTCACCCCTCCACTTT
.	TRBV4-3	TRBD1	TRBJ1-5	CASSQAGQGNQPQHF	TGCGCCAGCAGCCAAGCCGGACAGGGGAATCAGCCCCAGCATTTT
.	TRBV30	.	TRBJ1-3	CAWRLISGNTIYF	TGTGCCTGGAGGCTAATCTCTGGAAACACCATATATTTT
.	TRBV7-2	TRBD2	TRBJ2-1	CASSLWTSIEQFF	TGTGCCAGCAGCTTATGGACTAGCATAGAGCAGTTCTTC
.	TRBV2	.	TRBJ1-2	CASREGEGYGYTF	TGTGCCAGCCGAGAAGGGGAGGGCTATGGCTACACCTTC
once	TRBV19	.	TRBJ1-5	CASSIVPGGAQHF	TGTGCCAGTAGTATAGTCCCCGGGGGCGCCCAGCATTTT
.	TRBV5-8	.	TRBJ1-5	CASSLAVVGRVPQHF	TGTGCCAGCAGCTTGGCCGTTGTGGGAAGGGTACCCCAGCATTTT
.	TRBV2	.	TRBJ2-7	CASRSTGGVYEQYF	TGTGCCAGCAGATCCACAGGAGGAGTCTACGAGCAGTACTTC
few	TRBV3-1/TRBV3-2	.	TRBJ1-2	CASSPGANYGYTF	TGTGCCAGCAGCCCTGGGGCCAACTATGGCTACACCTTC
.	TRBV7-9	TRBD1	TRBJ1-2	CASTGTGAPGYTF	TGTGCCAGCACTGGGACAGGGGCGCCCGGCTACACCTTC
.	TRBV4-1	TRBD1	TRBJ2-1	CASSPTPGTGNAGFNEQFF	TGCGCCAGCAGCCCGACCCCCGGGACAGGGAATGCGGGCTTCAATGAGCAGTTCTTC
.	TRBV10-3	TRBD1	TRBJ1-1	CASKQGVNTEAFF	TGTGCCTCCAAGCAGGGGGTGAACACTGAAGCTTTCTTT
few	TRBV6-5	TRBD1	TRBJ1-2	CASRTRTGGYGYTF	TGTGCCAGCAGGACCAGAACAGGGGGCTATGGCTACACCTTC
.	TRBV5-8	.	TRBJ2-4	CASSSGRGRGAKNIQYF	TGTGCCAGCAGTTCTGGCAGGGGGCGGGGGGCCAAAAACATTCAGTACTTC
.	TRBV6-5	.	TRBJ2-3	CASSYSYGQTDTQYF	TGTGCCAGCAGTTACTCGTACGGGCAGACAGATACGCAGTATTTT
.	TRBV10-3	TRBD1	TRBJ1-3	CAIRTTGSGNTIYF	TGTGCCATCAGAACGACAGGGAGTGGAAACACCATATATTTT
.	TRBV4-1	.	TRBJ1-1	CASSQEGLSLGVGTEAFF	TGCGCCAGCAGCCAAGAGGGGCTAAGTTTGGGGGTGGGCACTGAAGCTTTCTTT
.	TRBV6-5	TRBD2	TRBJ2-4	CASSLTSSGGNIQYF	TGTGCCAGCAGTCTGACCTCTAGCGGGGGAAACATTCAGTACTTC
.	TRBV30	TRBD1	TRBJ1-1	CAWGANRGTEAFF	TGTGCCTGGGGAGCGAACAGGGGCACTGAAGCTTTCTTT
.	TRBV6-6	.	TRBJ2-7	CASTSRGGSYEQYF	TGTGCCAGCACTTCCCGAGGGGGGTCATACGAGCAGTACTTC
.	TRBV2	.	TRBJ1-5	CASSGLGRDQPQHF	TGTGCCAGCAGTGGTTTGGGGCGGGATCAGCCCCAGCATTTT
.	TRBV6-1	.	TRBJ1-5	CASSEARARGDQPQHF	TGTGCCAGCAGTGAAGCGAGGGCGCGTGGGGATCAGCCCCAGCATTTT
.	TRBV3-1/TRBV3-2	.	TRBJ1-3	CASSQESGFFDTIYF	TGTGCCAGCAGCCAAGAATCCGGGTTTTTCGACACCATATATTTT
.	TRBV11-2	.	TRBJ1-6	CASSLQSGSSPLHF	TGTGCCAGCAGCTTACAGAGTGGTAGTTCACCCCTCCACTTT
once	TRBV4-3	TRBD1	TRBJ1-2	CASSQEGTGGGSNYGYTF	TGCGCCAGCAGCCAAGAGGGAACAGGGGGTGGGTCTAACTATGGCTACACCTTC
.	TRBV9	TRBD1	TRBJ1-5	CASSPGQGRQPQHF	TGTGCCAGCAGCCCAGGACAGGGCAGGCAGCCCCAGCATTTT